One and the same sample provided the 2 T cell receptor beta chains below, sequenced in a study of shared clonotypes between healthy human individuals. TCRdb keeps only in-frame clones here, not all; method: immunoSEQ multiplex PCR. Of 950,000 to 1,200,000 clones listed, 60% to 80% are singletons. The sample was memory CD4+ T cells from PBMCs. Subset denoted: CD45RA-negative fraction. The receptors shown here come from a man younger than 30 in good health. Some clones in this sample may be carry-over from other donors' samples.

This chain joins TRBV30 and TRBJ1-5; D is possibly TRBD1 (6 bases). Deletions cut 3 bases from V and 9 bases from J, with 27 bases between. From germline, CDR1 is GTSNPN and CDR2 SVGIG (reference sequence). CDR3 length: 17 residues. The CDR3 DNA reads TGTGCCTGGAGCGCAATGGACTCCGGGGGCCCCGATCGGCCCCAGCATTTT. Translating it yields CAWSAMDSGGPDRPQHF. The full variable domain, completed using reference TRBV30 and TRBJ1-5, is SQTIHQWPATLVQPVGSPLSLECTVEGTSNPNLYWYRQAAGRGLQLLFYSVGIGQISSEVPQNLSASRPQDRQFILSSKKLLLSDSGFYLCAWSAMDSGGPDRPQHFGDGTRLSIL.

This clone was seen only a few times. The chain carries TRBV5-1 and TRBJ2-7; 8 bases map to TRBD1. This CDR3 has 14 amino acids. Trimming at V came to 1 base and at J to 7 bases, leaving 7 bases not matched to a gene. Germline assignment: CDR1 SGHRS and CDR2 YFSETQ. The DNA for the CDR3 is TGCGCCAGCAGCTTGTGGACAGGGCCGCGGGAGCAGTACTTC. Amino acids: CASSLWTGPREQYF.